The next 18 T cell receptor beta chains were all read from a single sample in a study of blood T cell repertoires in COVID-19. The repertoire was sequenced with immunoSEQ multiplex PCR; TCRdb's copy has only in-frame clones and lacks some. The table has 210,000 or so clones, 75% to 90% seen once. Sequencing input: peripheral blood. These receptors all come from a man aged 40-55 years with acute or convalescent COVID-19.

This chain joins TRBV7-2 and TRBJ1-1; tentative D call: TRBD1 (6 bases). CDR3 length: 14 amino acids. The germline CDR1 and CDR2 sequences are SGHTA and FQGNSA. The V gene lost 4 bases and the J gene lost 0 bases, with 9 bases spanning the gap. The DNA for the CDR3 is TGTGCCAGCAGCTGGACAGCGATGAACACTGAAGCTTTCTTT. Translation: CASSWTAMNTEAFF. The full variable domain, completed using reference TRBV7-2 and TRBJ1-1, is GAGVSQSPSNKVTEKGKDVELRCDPISGHTALYWYRQSLGQGLEFLIYFQGNSAPDKSGLPSDRFSAERTGGSVSTLTIQRTQQEDSAVYLCASSWTAMNTEAFFGQGTRLTVV.

The V and J genes are TRBV4-3 and TRBJ1-2, with D unclear. The germline V gene has CDR1 LGHNA and CDR2 YSLEER. Trimming cost V 2 bases and J 4 bases, with 23 bases left between them. The CDR3 length is 18 residues. The CDR3 protein is CASSQFLVGRGTSYGYTF. CDR3 in DNA: TGCGCCAGCAGCCAATTCTTGGTTGGACGGGGAACTAGCTATGGCTACACCTTC.

V and J are TRBV3-1 (or the pseudogene TRBV3-2) and TRBJ1-6; D not resolved. CDR1 and CDR2 from the germline V gene are LGHDT and YNNKEL (reference sequence). The length of the CDR3 is 17 residues. Trimming shortened V by 0 bases and J by 9 bases, and 18 bases separated the two germline ends. The CDR3 loop is CASSQELGGIFGSPLHF. The DNA of the CDR3 is TGTGCCAGCAGCCAAGAACTAGGAGGGATCTTCGGTTCACCCCTCCACTTT.

A single count supports this clone. This CDR3 reads CASSPGGRLETQYF. The CDR3 nucleotides are TGTGCCAGCAGCCCGGGGGGACGGCTAGAGACCCAGTACTTC. The gene calls are TRBV7-9 and TRBJ2-5, with 7 positions matching TRBD2. The V gene end was trimmed by 5 bases and the J gene end by 4 bases; junction bases not matched to a gene: 7. Per the germline V gene, CDR1 is SEHNR and CDR2 is FQNEAQ (reference sequence). The CDR3 contains 14 residues.

This sequence joins TRBV10-2 and TRBJ1-2; 9 nucleotides align to TRBD1. The germline V gene encodes CDR1 WSHSY and CDR2 SAAADI. After removal of 6 bases from V and 2 bases from J, the junction contained 4 bases not matched to a gene. The CDR3 is 14 amino acids. The CDR3 coding sequence is TGCGCCAGCAGGGGACAGGGAAAAAACTATGGCTACACCTTC. This translates into CASRGQGKNYGYTF.

For this clone: This same CDR3 is encoded by further DNA sequences in the sample. The J gene is TRBJ1-6, the V gene TRBV5-1; 7 nucleotides align to TRBD1. This CDR3 has 14 amino acids. V shed 4 bases and J 7 bases; nucleotides not matched to a gene: 5. Germline assignment: CDR1 SGHRS and CDR2 YFSETQ. Here the CDR3 reads CASSVGQLNSPLHF. The CDR3 DNA reads TGCGCCAGCAGCGTGGGACAGTTAAATTCACCCCTCCACTTT.

The CDR3 loop is CASSLSPWASGGGRETQYF. CDR3 coding DNA: TGTGCCAGCAGTCTGTCCCCTTGGGCTAGCGGGGGGGGCCGAGAGACCCAGTACTTC. The rearrangement uses TRBV6-6 and TRBJ2-5, with 12 bases matching TRBD2. V lost 5 bases, J lost 4 bases, and 17 bases stayed unmatched. Germline lookup yields CDR1 MNHNY and CDR2 SVGAGI (reference sequence). This CDR3 comprises 19 residues.

The chain recombines TRBV5-8 with TRBJ1-2, with D maybe TRBD1 (5 bases). CDR1 and CDR2 from the germline V gene are SGHTS and YDEGEE. V gave up 4 bases and J gave up 4 bases, with 23 bases separating them. This CDR3 has 17 amino acids. In nucleotides, the CDR3 is TGTGCCAGCAGCATCTTGAGGATTTCAGGGATAAGCTATGGCTACACCTTC. Protein: CASSILRISGISYGYTF.

This clone has a single count. The V call is TRBV12-3 or TRBV12-4, the J call TRBJ2-5; 7 positions match TRBD1. V gave up 4 bases and J gave up 2 bases; unmatched junction bases: 1. The CDR3 is 13 amino acids. The CDR3: CASSWGQQETQYF. The CDR3 DNA sequence: TGTGCCAGCAGTTGGGGACAGCAAGAGACCCAGTACTTC.

The chain recombines TRBV19 with TRBJ2-2, with D possibly matching TRBD1 (7 bases). V was pared by 3 bases and J by 1 base, with 12 bases between. Germline V gene data show CDR1 as LNHDA and CDR2 as SQIVND (reference sequence). The CDR3 has 16 residues. CDR3 DNA sequence: TGTGCCAGTAGTATGGGCGGGACAGTGAACACCGGGGAGCTGTTTTTT. It yields the protein CASSMGGTVNTGELFF.

This rearrangement joins TRBV10-2 to TRBJ2-7; no clear D gene. The CDR3 covers 13 residues. Between the trimmed V and J ends, which lost 4 bases and 3 bases, there was a span of 10 bases. Per the germline V gene, CDR1 is WSHSY and CDR2 is SAAADI. CDR3 nucleotides: TGCGCCAGCAGTGTAGAACAGTACTACGAGCAGTACTTC. Residues: CASSVEQYYEQYF.

The CDR3, as DNA: TGTGCCAGCAGCTTGGGGACTAGCGGGGGGGTTTGGGAGCAGTACTTC. This encodes CASSLGTSGGVWEQYF. The chain carries TRBV5-4 and TRBJ2-7, with 15 positions matching TRBD2. The J segment lost 7 bases and the V segment lost 0 bases, leaving 5 bases of the junction unmatched. Germline V gives CDR1 SGHNT, CDR2 YYREEE (reference sequence). This CDR3 is 16 amino acids long. The full variable domain, completed using reference TRBV5-4 and TRBJ2-7, is ETGVTQSPTHLIKTRGQQVTLRCSSQSGHNTVSWYQQALGQGPQFIFQYYREEENGRGNFPPRFSGLQFPNYSSELNVNALELDDSALYLCASSLGTSGGVWEQYFGPGTRLTVT.

This chain connects TRBV11-2 to TRBJ2-3; 10 bases agree with TRBD2. This CDR3 region has 14 residues. Germline CDR1 and CDR2: SGHAT and FQNNGV. The junction had 2 bases not matched to a gene; V was cut back by 5 bases and J by 3 bases. The CDR3: CASSPAGGTDTQYF. Written as DNA, the CDR3 is TGTGCCAGCAGCCCAGCGGGGGGGACAGATACGCAGTATTTT.

CDR3: CSVSRGGETQYF. The CDR3 coding sequence is TGCAGCGTGTCGCGGGGGGGCGAGACCCAGTACTTC. V usage is TRBV29-1 and J usage is TRBJ2-5, with 9 bases lining up with TRBD2. The junction had 4 bases not matched to a gene; V was cut back by 6 bases and J by 5 bases. The CDR3 runs 12 residues. Germline V gene sequence: CDR1 SQVTM, CDR2 ANQGSEA.

The count of this clone is one. V usage is TRBV29-1 and J usage is TRBJ1-1; 7 bases are a match to TRBD1. CDR3 length: 14 residues. The V segment lost 3 bases and the J segment 5 bases; nucleotides outside the gene matches: 9. The germline V gene has CDR1 SQVTM and CDR2 ANQGSEA. This CDR3 is CSVDPEGAGTEAFF. In DNA, the CDR3 is TGCAGCGTTGACCCAGAGGGGGCAGGAACTGAAGCTTTCTTT.

The chain uses TRBV7-8 and TRBJ2-7; TRBD2 matches at 8 bases. V gave up 1 base and J gave up 12 bases; unmatched junction bases: 8. This CDR3 has 13 residues. Germline V gives CDR1 SGHVS, CDR2 FQNEAQ. CDR3 DNA: TGTGCCAGCAGCTTAGTGGTAGCGGGGAGAACGTACTTC. It is translated as CASSLVVAGRTYF.

This chain uses TRBV19 with TRBJ1-5, with 9 bases identical to TRBD1. V was clipped by 7 bases and J by 6 bases; unmatched bases: 10. The CDR3 runs to 15 residues. Germline assignment: CDR1 LNHDA and CDR2 SQIVND (reference sequence). CDR3 coding DNA: TGTGCCAGTACCACGATCACAGGGGGCTTTCAGCCCCAGCATTTT. It codes for CASTTITGGFQPQHF.

This clone was seen only a few times. The genes are TRBV10-1 and TRBJ2-2, with D possibly matching TRBD1 (6 bases). The CDR3 is 13 residues long. Germline assignment: CDR1 WNHNN and CDR2 SYGVQD (reference sequence). The germline V and J ends were trimmed by 5 bases and 6 bases, with 10 bases remaining between them. CDR3 coding DNA: TGCGCCAGCAGTACCTACAGGGCCGGGGAGCTGTTTTTT. Its translation is CASSTYRAGELFF.